This T cell receptor beta chain was observed in a study of post-analysis software for immune sequencing data. Study results and limitations: Among roughly 5 TRBV segments more frequent in patients than controls were TRBV5-6, TRBV5-1 and TRBV20-1. Pronounced co-clustering by F measure was evident among identically batched samples.

About this clonotype: Its target is unknown.

Libraries were made from TCR beta cDNA, and they carried unique molecular identifiers. MiXCR was run by TCRdb on the PCR reads, yielding one entry per CDR3 protein. The sample lists 750,000 to 900,000 distinct CDR3 sequences, about 45% seen once, with 4.9% in the top ten. V lost 3 bases and J lost 13, with 19 bases in between. Germline CDR1 SGHVS, CDR2 FQNEAQ. The CDR3 totals 14 residues. The V and J genes are TRBV7-8 and TRBJ2-4; no clear D gene. The sample comprised blood. The receptor was isolated from a girl aged 10 to 17 with multiple sclerosis. In nucleotides, the CDR3 is TGTGCCAGCAGCTTTGGAGACCCTATGTTGGAGCAGTACTTC. It translates to CASSFGDPMLEQYF.